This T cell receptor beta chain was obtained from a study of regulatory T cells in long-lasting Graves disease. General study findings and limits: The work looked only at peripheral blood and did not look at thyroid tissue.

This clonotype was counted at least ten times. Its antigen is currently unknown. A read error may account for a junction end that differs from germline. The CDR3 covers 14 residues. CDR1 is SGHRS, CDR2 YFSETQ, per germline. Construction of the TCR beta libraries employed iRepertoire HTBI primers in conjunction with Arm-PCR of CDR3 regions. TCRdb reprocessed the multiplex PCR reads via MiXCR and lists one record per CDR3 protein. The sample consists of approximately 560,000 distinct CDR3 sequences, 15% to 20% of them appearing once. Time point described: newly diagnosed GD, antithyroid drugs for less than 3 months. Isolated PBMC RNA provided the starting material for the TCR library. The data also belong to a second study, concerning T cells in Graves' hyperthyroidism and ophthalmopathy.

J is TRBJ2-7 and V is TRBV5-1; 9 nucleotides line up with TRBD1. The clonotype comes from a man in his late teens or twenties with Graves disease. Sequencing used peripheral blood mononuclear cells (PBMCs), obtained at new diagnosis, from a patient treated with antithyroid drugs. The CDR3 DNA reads TGTGCCAGCAGTCTGGGACAGGGTACCGACGAGCAGTACTTC. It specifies CASSLGQGTDEQYF.